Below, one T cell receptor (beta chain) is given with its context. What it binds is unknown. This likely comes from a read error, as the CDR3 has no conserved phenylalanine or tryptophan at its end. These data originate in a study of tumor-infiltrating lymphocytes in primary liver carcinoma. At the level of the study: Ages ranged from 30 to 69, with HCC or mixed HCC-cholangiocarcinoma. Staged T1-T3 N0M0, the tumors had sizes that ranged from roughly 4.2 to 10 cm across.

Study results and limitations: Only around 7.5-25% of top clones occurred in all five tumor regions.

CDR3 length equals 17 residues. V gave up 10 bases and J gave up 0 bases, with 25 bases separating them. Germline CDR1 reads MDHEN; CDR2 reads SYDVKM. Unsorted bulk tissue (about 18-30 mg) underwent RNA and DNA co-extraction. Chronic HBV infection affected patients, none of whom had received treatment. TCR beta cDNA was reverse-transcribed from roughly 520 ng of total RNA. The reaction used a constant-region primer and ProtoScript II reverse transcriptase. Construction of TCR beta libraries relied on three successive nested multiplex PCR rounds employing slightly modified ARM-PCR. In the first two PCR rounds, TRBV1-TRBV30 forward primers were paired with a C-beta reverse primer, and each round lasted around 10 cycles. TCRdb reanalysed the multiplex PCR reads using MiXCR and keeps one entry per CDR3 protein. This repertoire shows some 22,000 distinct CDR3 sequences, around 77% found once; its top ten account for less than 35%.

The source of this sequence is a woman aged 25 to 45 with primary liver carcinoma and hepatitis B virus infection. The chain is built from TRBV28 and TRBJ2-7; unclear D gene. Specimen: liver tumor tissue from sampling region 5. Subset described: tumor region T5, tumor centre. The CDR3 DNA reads TGTGCCAACAGACTCCCTTTGGACGGATGGTACTCCTACGAGCAGTACCTC. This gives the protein CANRLPLDGWYSYEQYL.